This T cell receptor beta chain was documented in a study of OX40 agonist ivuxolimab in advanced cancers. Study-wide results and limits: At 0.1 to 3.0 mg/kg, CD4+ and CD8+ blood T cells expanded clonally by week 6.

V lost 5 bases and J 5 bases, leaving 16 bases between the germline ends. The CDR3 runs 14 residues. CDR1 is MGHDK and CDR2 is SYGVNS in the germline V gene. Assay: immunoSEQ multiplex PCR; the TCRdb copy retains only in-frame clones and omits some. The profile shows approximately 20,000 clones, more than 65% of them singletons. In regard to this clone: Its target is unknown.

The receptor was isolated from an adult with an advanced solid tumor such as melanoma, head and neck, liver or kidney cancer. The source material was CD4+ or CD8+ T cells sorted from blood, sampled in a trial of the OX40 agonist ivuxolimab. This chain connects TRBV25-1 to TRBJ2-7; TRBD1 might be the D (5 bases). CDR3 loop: CASSTTGPLNEQYF. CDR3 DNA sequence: TGTGCCAGCAGTACAACAGGACCTCTCAACGAGCAGTACTTC.